This T cell receptor beta chain is drawn from a study of T cell repertoires in cytomegalovirus infection. On the study more broadly: Researchers turned to recently identified HLA-C-restricted CMV epitopes as well as well-studied HLA-B-restricted ones. Through public TCR beta signatures, both CMV infection and matching HLA type were indicated.

Trimming took off 6 bases at V and 8 bases at J, with 20 bases between the two ends. This CDR3 has 14 residues. The germline gives CDR1 MNHNS, CDR2 SASEGT. TCRdb itself ran the reads through MiXCR, one entry per CDR3 protein. Among 450,000 to 550,000 distinct CDR3 sequences, 40% to 50% were seen once, and the ten largest hold 35% to 50%. On this clonotype itself: No antigen is known for it.

The chain links TRBV6-1 to TRBJ2-7; weak D call: TRBD2 (6 bases). Sequencing was performed on cultured PBMCs, taken from culture after CMV antigen stimulation. This TCR was recovered from a human donor in good health (CMV status not recorded). Some clones in this sample may be carry-over from other donors' samples. The CDR3 here is CASRLTAGGFKQYF. CDR3 in DNA: TGTGCCAGCAGGTTAACTGCCGGGGGTTTCAAGCAGTACTTC.